These T cell receptor beta chains were read from a single sample in a study of regulatory T cells in long-lasting Graves disease. TCRdb used MiXCR to reprocess the multiplex PCR reads, holding one entry per CDR3 protein. Among hundreds of thousands of distinct CDR3 sequences listed, roughly 14% were seen once. These data also formed part of another study, on T cells in Graves' hyperthyroidism and ophthalmopathy.

The source was peripheral blood mononuclear cells (PBMCs), collected at new diagnosis, from a patient treated with antithyroid drugs. The receptors come from a man aged 25 to 40 with Graves disease. Each CDR3 is given with its conserved first and last residue.

v_call,j_call,cdr3_length,cdr3_aa
TRBV12-3/TRBV12-4,TRBJ2-1,17,CASSPGGSGGNYNEQFF
TRBV7-2,TRBJ2-1,15,CASRSTSGIDNEQFF
TRBV20-1,TRBJ2-7,16,CSASRPPGGPRDEQYF
TRBV11-2,TRBJ2-7,15,CASSSDSGRIHEQYF
TRBV27,TRBJ2-3,18,CASSLSRPLRLIWHTQYF
TRBV19,TRBJ1-1,15,CASSFQGGIGTEAFF
TRBV11-2,TRBJ2-1,18,CASSFRTGGLADYNEQFF
TRBV4-1,TRBJ2-5,13,CASSQDRGQTQYF
TRBV24-1,TRBJ2-3,14,CATSGTGDADTQYF
TRBV2,TRBJ2-7,14,CASSLQGADYEQYF
TRBV6-2/TRBV6-3,TRBJ1-2,12,CASSAGRIGYTF
TRBV6-2/TRBV6-3,TRBJ2-7,13,CASSPIVGPEQYF
TRBV18,TRBJ1-3,15,CASSPNVASGNTIYF
TRBV7-9,TRBJ2-1,13,CASSPIDGNEQFF
TRBV19,TRBJ1-5,13,CASRVDRYKTQHF
TRBV15,TRBJ2-7,14,CATTQVSQAYEQYF
TRBV3-1,TRBJ2-5,14,CASNQAGGEETQYF
TRBV12-3/TRBV12-4,TRBJ2-3,17,CASSHKTSGRGPDTQYF
TRBV27,TRBJ1-1,13,CASSWTGITEAFF
TRBV20-1,TRBJ1-5,15,CSARIGSRDDQPQHF
TRBV7-9,TRBJ2-3,14,CASSLRASTDTQYF
TRBV3-1,TRBJ2-3,16,CASSPGLADGGDTQYF
TRBV27,TRBJ1-2,16,CASSVFEGGRSYGYTF
TRBV27,TRBJ2-7,13,CASTQGGSYEQYF
TRBV20-1,TRBJ2-1,16,CSGGTSGRASNNEQFF
TRBV2,TRBJ2-7,14,CASKGRAKAYEQYF
TRBV20-1,TRBJ2-1,12,CSASRGQGEQFF
TRBV29-1,TRBJ2-3,13,CSLSVDNTDTQYF
TRBV6-1,TRBJ1-2,14,CPPERTGKEYGYTF
TRBV20-1,TRBJ2-7,15,CSARDLAGSSYEQYF